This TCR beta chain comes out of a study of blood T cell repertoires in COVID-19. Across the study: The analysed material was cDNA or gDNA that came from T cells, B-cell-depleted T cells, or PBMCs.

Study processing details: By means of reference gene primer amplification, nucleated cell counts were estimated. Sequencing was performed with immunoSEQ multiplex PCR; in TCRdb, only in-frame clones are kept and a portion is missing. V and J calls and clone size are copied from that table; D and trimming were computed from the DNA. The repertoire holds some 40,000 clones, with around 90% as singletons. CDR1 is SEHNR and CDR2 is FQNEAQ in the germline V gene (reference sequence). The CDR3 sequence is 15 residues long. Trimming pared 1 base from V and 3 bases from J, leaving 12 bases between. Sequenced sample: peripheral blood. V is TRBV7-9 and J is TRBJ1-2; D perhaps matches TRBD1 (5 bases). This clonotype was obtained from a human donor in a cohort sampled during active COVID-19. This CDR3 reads CASSLGGAGDYGYTF. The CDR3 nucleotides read TGTGCCAGCAGCTTAGGCGGGGCCGGGGACTATGGCTACACCTTC.